This TCR beta chain is from a study of fetal regulatory T cell absence and autoimmunity. With V trimmed by 7 bases and J by 1 base, 6 bases remained unmatched. The CDR3 is made up of 14 amino acids. Germline V gene data show CDR1 as MNHNS and CDR2 as SASEGT. The repertoire was sequenced with immunoSEQ multiplex PCR; TCRdb's copy has only in-frame clones and lacks some. The repertoire holds around 100,000 clones, with around 72% as singletons. The TCR originated in a male donor with IPEX syndrome. The chain is built from TRBV6-1 and TRBJ2-7; TRBD2 aligns across 8 bases. Sequenced material: pancreas tissue. The CDR3 DNA reads as TGTGCCAGCACCCTCCGGGAGGGTTCCTACGAGCAGTACTTC. Translation: CASTLREGSYEQYF.